The source of this T cell receptor beta chain is a study of blood T cell repertoires in COVID-19. About the study: Italy, Spain and the United States were the sources of the convalescent and acute COVID-19 samples. In each case, the material was cDNA or gDNA derived from T cells, B-cell-depleted T cells, or PBMCs.

Original processing methods: Amplification of reference gene primers provided the estimated nucleated cell counts. Clones were sequenced by immunoSEQ multiplex PCR, and TCRdb holds only the in-frame ones, with some missing. V and J calls and clone size follow that table, whereas D and trimming were derived from the DNA. The sample carries fewer than 35,000 clones, around 90% recorded once. The germline V gene has CDR1 KGHSH and CDR2 LQKENI. The CDR3 length is 14 residues. V dropped 4 bases and J dropped 5; count of bases not matched to a gene: 5. The receptor was isolated from a human donor in a cohort sampled during active COVID-19. Sequencing input: peripheral blood. The V and J genes are TRBV18 and TRBJ1-5; 7 nucleotides line up with TRBD1. The DNA for the CDR3 is TGTGCCAGCTCACGGGACAGCTCCTATCAGCCCCAGCATTTT. Amino acid sequence: CASSRDSSYQPQHF.